Below, 25 T cell receptor beta chains from the same sample are listed, as sequenced in a study of T cell responses to AZD1222 COVID-19 vaccine. Libraries were prepared by immunoSEQ multiplex PCR; TCRdb keeps only in-frame clonotypes and omits some of them. The sample includes approximately 180,000 clones, more than 80% of them seen just once. The sample was peripheral blood, taken on day 0 of AZD1222 vaccination. The receptors stem from an adult in good health.

The V and J genes are TRBV10-1 and TRBJ2-7; D remains ambiguous. The CDR3 totals 13 residues. Trimming removed 3 bases from V and 3 bases from J, with 9 bases in between. Germline lookup yields CDR1 WNHNN and CDR2 SYGVQD (reference sequence). CDR3 region: CASSENTLYEQYF. The DNA for the CDR3 is TGCGCCAGCAGTGAAAACACTCTCTACGAGCAGTACTTC.

The chain has TRBV10-3 and TRBJ2-1; D call uncertain. V was cut by 10 bases and J by 5 bases, with 12 bases left in between. The CDR3 covers 12 residues. CDR1 is ENHRY and CDR2 is SYGVKD in the germline V gene. The chain's CDR3 is CATRTSDNEQFF. In DNA, the CDR3 is TGTGCCACCAGGACGTCGGACAATGAGCAGTTCTTC.

The chain couples TRBV25-1 to TRBJ1-1; no clear D. V was trimmed by 3 bases and J by 0 bases, leaving 8 bases between them. CDR1 is MGHDK, CDR2 SYGVNS, per germline. CDR3 length: 14 amino acids. Written as DNA, the CDR3 is TGTGCCAGCAGTGAGTCGGCCGTGAACACTGAAGCTTTCTTT. The encoded protein is CASSESAVNTEAFF.

The chain uses TRBV9 and TRBJ1-2, with 7 bases identical to TRBD1. The CDR3 runs 14 residues. V was pared by 0 bases and J by 8 bases, with 7 bases of the junction left unmatched. Germline CDR1 is SGDLS and CDR2 is YYNGEE. CDR3 region: CASSVDPGGEGYTF. DNA of the CDR3: TGTGCCAGCAGCGTAGATCCAGGGGGGGAAGGCTACACCTTC.

J is TRBJ2-1 and V is TRBV3-1 (or the pseudogene TRBV3-2), with TRBD2 matching over 13 bases. CDR1 is LGHDT, CDR2 YNNKEL, per germline (reference sequence). This CDR3 has 15 amino acids. V lost 6 bases, J lost 7 bases, and 6 bases stayed unmatched. This CDR3 is CASSQTSGRRNEQFF. DNA of the CDR3: TGTGCCAGCAGTCAGACTAGCGGGAGGAGGAATGAGCAGTTCTTC.

J is TRBJ1-5 and V is TRBV7-2, with D perhaps matching TRBD1 (5 bases). Germline CDR1 SGHTA, CDR2 FQGNSA. The V and J ends lost 3 bases and 0 bases respectively, with 9 bases between them. CDR3 length equals 15 residues. CDR3 in amino acids: CASSLTVYSNQPQHF. In DNA, the CDR3 is TGTGCCAGCAGCTTGACAGTTTATAGCAATCAGCCCCAGCATTTT.

The chain joins TRBV29-1 to TRBJ2-3, with D possibly called TRBD1 or TRBD2 (5 bases each). CDR1 and CDR2 (germline): SQVTM, ANQGSEA. This CDR3 region has 14 residues. V lost 5 bases to trimming and J lost 5 bases, with 17 bases between them. CDR3 in amino acids: CSVTGTSRIDTQYF. Written as DNA, the CDR3 is TGCAGCGTTACCGGGACCTCTCGAATAGATACGCAGTATTTT.

The chain couples TRBV29-1 to TRBJ2-1; D might be TRBD2 (5 bases). V lost 3 bases and J lost 3, with 15 bases in between. Germline CDR1 and CDR2: SQVTM and ANQGSEA. This CDR3 spans 15 amino acids. CDR3 loop: CSVDSSLANYNEQFF. The CDR3 DNA reads TGCAGCGTTGATTCTAGCCTGGCGAACTACAATGAGCAGTTCTTC.

Only one count was recorded for this clone. The V and J genes are TRBV6-1 and TRBJ1-1; no firm D call. The CDR3 consists of 15 residues. Trimming took 2 bases from V and 0 from J, leaving 10 bases between them. CDR1 and CDR2 (germline): MNHNS, SASEGT. The chain's CDR3 is CASSEHVDLNTEAFF. The CDR3 DNA reads as TGTGCCAGCAGTGAACATGTGGATCTGAACACTGAAGCTTTCTTT.

The genes are TRBV5-1 and TRBJ2-7; 7 bases match TRBD2. Per germline, CDR1 SGHRS and CDR2 YFSETQ. This CDR3 spans 12 amino acids. J was trimmed by 6 bases and V by 9 bases; bases with no gene match: 9. DNA for the CDR3: TGCGCCACCTCGGGAGGAGGACGCGAGCAGTACTTC. Encoded protein: CATSGGGREQYF.

About this clone: This CDR3 is also generated by other DNA sequences in the sample. The CDR3 reads CASSLTGNTEAFF. In nucleotides, the CDR3 is TGTGCCAGCAGTCTAACAGGGAACACTGAAGCTTTCTTT. V and J are TRBV12-3 or TRBV12-4 and TRBJ1-1, with TRBD1 as a possible D gene (5 bases). Trimming shortened V by 5 bases and J by 1 base, and 8 bases separated the two germline ends. CDR3 size: 13 residues.

V gene TRBV29-1 combines with J gene TRBJ2-7, with 10 bases identical to TRBD2. With 3 bases clipped from V and 7 bases from J, the junction kept 6 bases outside the gene matches. The germline gives CDR1 SQVTM, CDR2 ANQGSEA. There are 13 residues in the CDR3. The CDR3 loop reads CSVELAGAQEQYF. CDR3 DNA: TGCAGCGTTGAGCTAGCGGGAGCTCAAGAGCAGTACTTC.

V gene TRBV19 combines with J gene TRBJ1-1; possible D gene TRBD1, 6 bases. CDR3 length: 14 amino acids. V lost 6 bases to trimming and J lost 4 bases, with 15 bases between them. Germline V gene data show CDR1 as LNHDA and CDR2 as SQIVND (reference sequence). DNA of the CDR3: TGTGCCAGTAGGATGGCAGGGGTTGGCACTGAAGCTTTCTTT. It codes for CASRMAGVGTEAFF.

J is TRBJ1-1 and V is TRBV9, with 8 bases aligning to TRBD1. This CDR3 has 13 residues. V gave up 5 bases and J gave up 7 bases; unmatched junction bases: 7. Germline V CDR1 and CDR2: SGDLS, YYNGEE. The CDR3, as DNA: TGTGCCAGCAGAGCCGGGACAGGCGATGAAGCTTTCTTT. Encoded protein: CASRAGTGDEAFF.

This clone was recorded a few times. This chain links TRBV6-2 or TRBV6-3 with TRBJ2-5; D is unclear. V shed 2 bases and J shed 5 bases, with 9 bases lying between them. This CDR3 has 13 amino acids. Per the germline V gene, CDR1 is MNHEY and CDR2 is SVGEGT. CDR3 DNA sequence: TGTGCCAGCAGTTACGGGAAGGCCGAGACCCAGTACTTC. Its translation: CASSYGKAETQYF.

CDR3 loop: CASSLPLRDYSLNEQFF. The CDR3 nucleotides are TGTGCCAGCAGCTTACCCCTCCGGGACTATTCGCTCAATGAGCAGTTCTTC. The V gene is TRBV13, the J gene TRBJ2-1, with TRBD2 matching 7 bases. V lost 2 bases and J lost 6; bases outside the gene matches: 13. The germline gives CDR1 PRHDT, CDR2 FYEKMQ (reference sequence). The CDR3 totals 17 residues.

This rearrangement joins TRBV7-9 to TRBJ1-2; 11 bases agree with TRBD1. The germline gives CDR1 SEHNR, CDR2 FQNEAQ (reference sequence). The V gene end was trimmed by 5 bases and the J gene end by 6 bases; junction bases not matched to a gene: 8. This CDR3 has 15 amino acids. CDR3 sequence (DNA): TGTGCCAGCAGCCTAGAGGGACAGGGGGAGAATGGCTACACCTTC. Protein product: CASSLEGQGENGYTF.

The V and J genes are TRBV27 and TRBJ1-5; 8 nucleotides align to TRBD1. The CDR3 has 16 residues. Germline V gene sequence: CDR1 MNHEY, CDR2 SMNVEV (reference sequence). V lost 6 bases and J lost 6; bases outside the gene matches: 13. This chain's CDR3 is CASRRGTGIIPQPQHF. In DNA form, the CDR3 reads TGTGCCAGCAGACGTGGGACAGGAATTATCCCTCAGCCCCAGCATTTT.

The table lists this clone with a count of one. The same CDR3 can be traced to other DNA sequences in this sample. The rearrangement uses TRBV5-4 and TRBJ2-5, with TRBD2 matching over 12 bases. The ends lost 2 bases at V and 5 bases at J; junction bases unmatched: 4. Per the germline V gene, CDR1 is SGHNT and CDR2 is YYREEE (reference sequence). The CDR3 is 15 residues long. Here the CDR3 reads CASSFLAGGGETQYF. The CDR3 DNA sequence: TGTGCCAGCAGCTTCCTAGCGGGAGGGGGGGAGACCCAGTACTTC.

V is TRBV10-3 and J is TRBJ2-2; 11 positions match TRBD2. There are 17 residues in the CDR3. Germline CDR1 is ENHRY and CDR2 is SYGVKD. Trimming took 4 bases from V and 4 from J; bases not matched to a gene: 8. The CDR3 region has the DNA TGTGCCATCAGTGGGATACTAGCGGGAGCGGGCACCGGGGAGCTGTTTTTT. Translation: CAISGILAGAGTGELFF.

This rearrangement joins TRBV27 to TRBJ2-1, with D hard to call. With 2 bases removed from V and 8 bases from J, the gap between germline ends came to 10 bases. CDR1 is MNHEY, CDR2 SMNVEV, per germline (reference sequence). The CDR3 contains 13 residues. The CDR3 DNA follows: TGTGCCAGCAGTTTAGAGCCCTGGGATGAGCAGTTCTTC. Its protein product is CASSLEPWDEQFF.

There are a few counts of this clone. The CDR3 protein is CASTTPAGSHEQYF. CDR3 DNA sequence: TGTGCCAGCACCACCCCCGCGGGATCCCACGAGCAGTACTTC. V gene TRBV7-9 combines with J gene TRBJ2-7; possibly TRBD2 for D (6 bases). The CDR3 sequence is 14 residues long. Germline loops: CDR1 SEHNR, CDR2 FQNEAQ (reference sequence). With 7 bases removed from V and 5 bases from J, the gap between germline ends came to 18 bases.

V and J are TRBV27 and TRBJ1-3, with D unresolved. Trimming took 3 bases from V and 0 from J, leaving 12 bases between them. Germline CDR1 MNHEY, CDR2 SMNVEV (reference sequence). CDR3 size: 16 residues. CDR3 sequence: CASSFSGDHSGNTIYF. In DNA, the CDR3 is TGTGCCAGCAGTTTTAGTGGGGATCACTCTGGAAACACCATATATTTT.

Only one count was recorded for this clone. The rearrangement links TRBV11-2 to TRBJ1-6; TRBD1 agrees at 9 bases. The CDR3 covers 15 residues. Trimming cost V 5 bases and J 10 bases; bases outside gene matches: 9. Germline lookup yields CDR1 SGHAT and CDR2 FQNNGV. The CDR3 DNA follows: TGTGCCAGCAGCAATCCGGGACAGGGACGGTCACCCCTCCACTTT. As protein: CASSNPGQGRSPLHF.

The V gene is TRBV19, the J gene TRBJ2-3; 7 bases agree with TRBD1. This CDR3 spans 13 amino acids. Germline values: CDR1 LNHDA, CDR2 SQIVND (reference sequence). V dropped 8 bases and J dropped 5; count of bases not matched to a gene: 7. The CDR3 region has the DNA TGTGCCAGTGCTACAGGGGTGGGAGATACGCAGTATTTT. It translates to CASATGVGDTQYF.